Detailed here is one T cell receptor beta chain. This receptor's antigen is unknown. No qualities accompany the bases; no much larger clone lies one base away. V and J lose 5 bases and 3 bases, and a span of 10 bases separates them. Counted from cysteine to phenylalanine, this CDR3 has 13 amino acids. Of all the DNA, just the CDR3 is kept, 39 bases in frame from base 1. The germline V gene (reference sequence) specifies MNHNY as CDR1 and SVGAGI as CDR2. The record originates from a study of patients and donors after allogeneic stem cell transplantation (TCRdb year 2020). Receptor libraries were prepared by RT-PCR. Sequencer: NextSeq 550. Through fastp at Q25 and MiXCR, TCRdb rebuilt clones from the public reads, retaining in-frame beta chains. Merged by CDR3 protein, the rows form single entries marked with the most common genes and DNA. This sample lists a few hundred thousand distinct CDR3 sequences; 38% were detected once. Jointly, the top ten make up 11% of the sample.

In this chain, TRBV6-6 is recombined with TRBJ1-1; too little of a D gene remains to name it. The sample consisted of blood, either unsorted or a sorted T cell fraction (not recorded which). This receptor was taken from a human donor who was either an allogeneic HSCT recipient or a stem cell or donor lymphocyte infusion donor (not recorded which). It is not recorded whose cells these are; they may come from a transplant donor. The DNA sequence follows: TGTGCCAGCAGTGGGTGGTGGGACACTGAAGCTTTCTTT. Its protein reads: CASSGWWDTEAFF.